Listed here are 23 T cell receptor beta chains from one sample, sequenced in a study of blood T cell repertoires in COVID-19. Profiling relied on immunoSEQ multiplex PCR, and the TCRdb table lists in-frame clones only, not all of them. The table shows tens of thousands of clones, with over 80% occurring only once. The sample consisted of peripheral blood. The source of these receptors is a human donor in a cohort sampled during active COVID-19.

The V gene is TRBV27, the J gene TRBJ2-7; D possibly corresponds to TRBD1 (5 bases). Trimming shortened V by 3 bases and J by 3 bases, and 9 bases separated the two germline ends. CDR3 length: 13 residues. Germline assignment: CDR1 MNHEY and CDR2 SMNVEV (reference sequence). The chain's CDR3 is CASSLGRVYEQYF. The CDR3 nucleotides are TGTGCCAGCAGTTTGGGCAGGGTCTACGAGCAGTACTTC.

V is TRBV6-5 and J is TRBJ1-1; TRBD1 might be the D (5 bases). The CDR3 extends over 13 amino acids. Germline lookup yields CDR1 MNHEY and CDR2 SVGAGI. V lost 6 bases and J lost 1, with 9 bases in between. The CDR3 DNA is TGTGCCAGCAGCACCAGGGAGAACACTGAAGCTTTCTTT. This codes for CASSTRENTEAFF.

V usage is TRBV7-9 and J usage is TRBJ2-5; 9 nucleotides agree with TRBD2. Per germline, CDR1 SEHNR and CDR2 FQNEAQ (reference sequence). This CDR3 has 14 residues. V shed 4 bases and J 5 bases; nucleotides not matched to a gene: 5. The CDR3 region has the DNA TGTGCCAGCAGCTCACCGACTAGCGGCGAGACCCAGTACTTC. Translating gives CASSSPTSGETQYF.

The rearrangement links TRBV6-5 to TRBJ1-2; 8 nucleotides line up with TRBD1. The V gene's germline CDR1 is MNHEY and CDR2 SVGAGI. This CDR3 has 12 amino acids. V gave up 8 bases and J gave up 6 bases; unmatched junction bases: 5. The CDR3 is CASLDRVDGYTF. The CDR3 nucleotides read TGTGCCAGCCTGGACAGGGTGGATGGCTACACCTTC.

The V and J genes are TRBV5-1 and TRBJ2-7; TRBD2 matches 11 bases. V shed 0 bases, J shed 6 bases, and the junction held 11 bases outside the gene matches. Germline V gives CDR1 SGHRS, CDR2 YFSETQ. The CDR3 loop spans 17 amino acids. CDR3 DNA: TGCGCCAGCAGCTTGGACACACTAGCGGGGGTCCCCTTCGAGCAGTACTTC. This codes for CASSLDTLAGVPFEQYF.

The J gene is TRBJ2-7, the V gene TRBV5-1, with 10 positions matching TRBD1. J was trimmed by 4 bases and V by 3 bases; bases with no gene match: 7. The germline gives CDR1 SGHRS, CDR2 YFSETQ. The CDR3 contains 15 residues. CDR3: CASSWGGQGVYEQYF. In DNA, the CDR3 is TGCGCCAGCAGCTGGGGTGGACAGGGGGTATACGAGCAGTACTTC.

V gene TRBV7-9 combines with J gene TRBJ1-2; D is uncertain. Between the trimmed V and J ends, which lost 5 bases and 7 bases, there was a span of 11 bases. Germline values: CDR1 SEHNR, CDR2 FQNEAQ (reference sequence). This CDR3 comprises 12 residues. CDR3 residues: CASSLSGVGYTF. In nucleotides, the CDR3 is TGTGCCAGCAGCCTGAGCGGGGTTGGCTACACCTTC.

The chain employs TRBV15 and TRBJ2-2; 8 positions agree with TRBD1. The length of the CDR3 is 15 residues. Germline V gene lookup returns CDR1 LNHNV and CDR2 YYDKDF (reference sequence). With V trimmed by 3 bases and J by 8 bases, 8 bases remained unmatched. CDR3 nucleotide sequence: TGTGCCACCAGCAGGGGAGGACAGGGCAGGGGGGAGCTGTTTTTT. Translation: CATSRGGQGRGELFF.

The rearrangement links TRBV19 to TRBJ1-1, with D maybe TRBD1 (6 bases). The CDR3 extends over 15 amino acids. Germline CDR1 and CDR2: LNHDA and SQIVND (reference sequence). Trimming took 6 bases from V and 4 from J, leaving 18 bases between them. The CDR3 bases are TGTGCCAGTAGCCAACTCCGAGAGGGGGTCACTGAAGCTTTCTTT. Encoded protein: CASSQLREGVTEAFF.

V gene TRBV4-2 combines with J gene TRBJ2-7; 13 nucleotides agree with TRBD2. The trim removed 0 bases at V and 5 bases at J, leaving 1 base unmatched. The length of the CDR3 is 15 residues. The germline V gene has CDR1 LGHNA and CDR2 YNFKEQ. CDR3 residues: CASSQELAGGDEQYF. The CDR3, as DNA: TGTGCCAGCAGCCAAGAACTAGCGGGAGGGGACGAGCAGTACTTC.

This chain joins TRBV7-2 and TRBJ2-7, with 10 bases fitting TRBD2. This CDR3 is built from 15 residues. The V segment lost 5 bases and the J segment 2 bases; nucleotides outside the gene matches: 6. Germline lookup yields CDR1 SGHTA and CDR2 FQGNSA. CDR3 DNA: TGTGCCAGCAGCGATCTAGCGGGGGACACCTACGAGCAGTACTTC. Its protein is CASSDLAGDTYEQYF.

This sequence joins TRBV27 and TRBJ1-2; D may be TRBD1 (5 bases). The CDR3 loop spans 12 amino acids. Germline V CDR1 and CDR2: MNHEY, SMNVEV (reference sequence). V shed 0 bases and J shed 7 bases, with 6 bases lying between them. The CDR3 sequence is CASSLSGGGYTF. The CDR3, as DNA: TGTGCCAGCAGTTTATCGGGGGGTGGCTACACCTTC.

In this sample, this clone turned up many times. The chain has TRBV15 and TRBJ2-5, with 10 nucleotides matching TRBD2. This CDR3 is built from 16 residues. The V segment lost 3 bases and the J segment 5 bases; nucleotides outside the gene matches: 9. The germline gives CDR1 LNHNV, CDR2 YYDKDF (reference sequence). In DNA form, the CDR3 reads TGTGCCACCAGCAGTGATAGCGGGGGGCTAGGGGAGACCCAGTACTTC. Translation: CATSSDSGGLGETQYF.

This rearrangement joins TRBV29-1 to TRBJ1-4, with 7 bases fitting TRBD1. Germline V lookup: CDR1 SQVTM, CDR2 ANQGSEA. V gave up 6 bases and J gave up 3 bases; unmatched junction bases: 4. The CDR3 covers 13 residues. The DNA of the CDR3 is TGCAGCGTGGGGACAGATTCTAATGAAAAACTGTTTTTT. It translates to CSVGTDSNEKLFF.

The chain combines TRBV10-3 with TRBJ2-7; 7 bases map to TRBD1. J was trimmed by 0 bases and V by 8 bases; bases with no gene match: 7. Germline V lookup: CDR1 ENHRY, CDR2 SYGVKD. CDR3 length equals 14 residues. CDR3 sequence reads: CAIRGGERSYEQYF. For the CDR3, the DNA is TGTGCCATCCGAGGGGGCGAGCGCTCCTACGAGCAGTACTTC.

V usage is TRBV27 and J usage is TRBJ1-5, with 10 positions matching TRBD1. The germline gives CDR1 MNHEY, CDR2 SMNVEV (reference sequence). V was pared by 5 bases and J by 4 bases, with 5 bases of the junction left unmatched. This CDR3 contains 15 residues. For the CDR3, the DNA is TGTGCCAGCAGTCCGGGACAGGGGTATAATCAGCCCCAGCATTTT. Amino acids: CASSPGQGYNQPQHF.

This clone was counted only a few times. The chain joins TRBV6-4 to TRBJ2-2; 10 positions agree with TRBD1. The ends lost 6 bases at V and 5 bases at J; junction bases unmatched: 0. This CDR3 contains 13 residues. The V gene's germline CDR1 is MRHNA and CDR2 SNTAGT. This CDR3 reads CASRGQGTGELFF. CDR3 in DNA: TGTGCCAGCAGGGGACAGGGGACCGGGGAGCTGTTTTTT.

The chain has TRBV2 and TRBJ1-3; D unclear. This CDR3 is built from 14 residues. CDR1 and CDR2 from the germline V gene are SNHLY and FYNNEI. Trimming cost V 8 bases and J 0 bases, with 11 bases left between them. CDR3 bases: TGTGCCAGCGCTCCGACAAACTCTGGAAACACCATATATTTT. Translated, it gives CASAPTNSGNTIYF.

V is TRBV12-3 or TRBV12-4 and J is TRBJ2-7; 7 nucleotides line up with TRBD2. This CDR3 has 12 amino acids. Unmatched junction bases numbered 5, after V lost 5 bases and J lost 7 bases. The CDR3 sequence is CASSPGGGEQYF. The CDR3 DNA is TGTGCCAGCAGTCCTGGGGGGGGTGAGCAGTACTTC.

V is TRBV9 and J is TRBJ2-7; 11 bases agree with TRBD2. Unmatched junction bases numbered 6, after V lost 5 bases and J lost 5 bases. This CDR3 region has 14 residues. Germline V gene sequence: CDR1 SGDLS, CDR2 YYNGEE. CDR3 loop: CASSDTSGSNEQYF. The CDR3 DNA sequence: TGTGCCAGCAGTGACACTAGCGGGAGCAACGAGCAGTACTTC.

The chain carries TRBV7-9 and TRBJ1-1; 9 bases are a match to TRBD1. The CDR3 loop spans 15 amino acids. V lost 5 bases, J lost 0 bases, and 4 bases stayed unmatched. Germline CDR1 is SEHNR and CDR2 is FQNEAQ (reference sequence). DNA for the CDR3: TGTGCCAGCAGCGCCGACAGGGGGTTGAACACTGAAGCTTTCTTT. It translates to CASSADRGLNTEAFF.

This CDR3 reads CASSQFGTGRGGDTEAFF. Here the CDR3 DNA reads TGTGCCAGCAGCCAATTTGGGACAGGACGCGGAGGAGACACTGAAGCTTTCTTT. V gene TRBV3-1 (or the pseudogene TRBV3-2) combines with J gene TRBJ1-1; 8 nucleotides line up with TRBD1. J gave up 3 bases and V 2 bases, and 14 bases lay outside the gene matches. The CDR3 covers 18 residues. The V gene's germline CDR1 is LGHDT and CDR2 YNNKEL (reference sequence).

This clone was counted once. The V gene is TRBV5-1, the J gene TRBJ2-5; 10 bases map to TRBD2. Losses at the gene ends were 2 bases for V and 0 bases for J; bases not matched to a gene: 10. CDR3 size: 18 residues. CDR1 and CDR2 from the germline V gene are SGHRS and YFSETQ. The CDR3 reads CASSFPSKREGDQETQYF. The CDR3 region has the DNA TGCGCCAGCAGCTTCCCCTCTAAGCGGGAGGGGGACCAAGAGACCCAGTACTTC.